The text below deals with one T cell receptor beta chain. Antigen: not known. These data are taken from a study of shared clonotypes between healthy human individuals. Generated by immunoSEQ multiplex PCR, the TCRdb table keeps only in-frame clones and is missing some. The data contain under 350,000 clones, around 90% of them singletons. The CDR3 has 14 amino acids. Trimming removed 0 bases from V and 1 base from J, with 6 bases in between. CDR1 and CDR2 (germline): LGHNA, YSLEER. Study-wide results and limits: An expected dependence of interdonor clonotype sharing on sequencing depth was noted.

Study donors comprised healthy, HIV-negative adults devoid of recent acute infection or vaccination. This sequence was found in a young man in good health. The specimen sequenced was memory CD8+ T cells sorted from blood. The subset denotes: CD45RO+ cells pooled with CCR7-negative TemRA cells. This chain joins TRBV4-3 and TRBJ1-2, with unresolved D. For the CDR3, the DNA is TGCGCCAGCAGCCAAGACCGGTTTAACTATGGCTACACCTTC. Protein product: CASSQDRFNYGYTF.